The 32 T cell receptor beta chains reported below all come from one sample, sequenced in a study of CD8+ T cells in alopecia areata. Treatment: oral pan-JAK inhibitor, 5-10 mg twice daily. Reverse transcription of extracted RNA yielded cDNA, which provided the sequencing template. TCRdb's table, derived via immunoSEQ multiplex PCR, lists solely in-frame clones and lacks some. The table has a few hundred thousand clones, roughly two fifths seen once. The starting material was CD4+ T cells sorted from blood, obtained at approximately week 34, from a patient treated with tofacitinib. The source of these receptors is a human donor with alopecia areata.

The genes are TRBV30 and TRBJ1-4; TRBD1 matches at 7 bases. Per germline, CDR1 GTSNPN and CDR2 SVGIG (reference sequence). V shed 3 bases, J shed 8 bases, and the junction held 9 bases outside the gene matches. This CDR3 has 14 residues. For the CDR3, the DNA is TGTGCCTGGAGCGGGACAGCCGTTCGGGAAAAACTGTTTTTT. Protein sequence: CAWSGTAVREKLFF.

The chain carries TRBV5-5 and TRBJ1-1, with TRBD1 as a possible D gene (5 bases). The CDR3 runs to 13 residues. The V and J ends lost 6 bases and 6 bases respectively, with 15 bases between them. The germline CDR1 and CDR2 sequences are SGHKS and YYEKEE (reference sequence). CDR3 coding DNA: TGTGCCAGCACCCGAGCAGGGTATCCTGAAGCTTTCTTT. Amino acids: CASTRAGYPEAFF.

This sequence joins TRBV25-1 and TRBJ1-1; D is perhaps TRBD1 (5 bases). This CDR3 comprises 13 residues. Trimming cost V 4 bases and J 4 bases, with 10 bases left between them. Germline lookup yields CDR1 MGHDK and CDR2 SYGVNS. CDR3 residues: CASSVGHVTEAFF. As DNA, the CDR3 is TGTGCCAGCAGTGTTGGACACGTCACTGAAGCTTTCTTT.

The chain links TRBV30 to TRBJ2-3; TRBD1 aligns across 7 bases. The germline V gene has CDR1 GTSNPN and CDR2 SVGIG (reference sequence). Trimming cost V 0 bases and J 0 bases; bases outside gene matches: 3. The CDR3 covers 15 residues. DNA for the CDR3: TGTGCCTGGAGTGTCCTCAGGGGGAGCACAGATACGCAGTATTTT. Its translation: CAWSVLRGSTDTQYF.

The V call is TRBV7-9, the J call TRBJ1-5; D is ambiguous. Trimming stripped 1 base from V and 5 bases from J, with 6 bases between. The CDR3 is 13 amino acids. Germline values: CDR1 SEHNR, CDR2 FQNEAQ (reference sequence). CDR3 DNA: TGTGCCAGCAGCTTAGGGAGGGATCAGCCCCAGCATTTT. It yields the protein CASSLGRDQPQHF.

The V and J genes are TRBV30 and TRBJ1-4; 7 positions agree with TRBD1. Trimming took 8 bases from V and 3 from J; bases not matched to a gene: 9. Germline CDR1 and CDR2: GTSNPN and SVGIG (reference sequence). The CDR3 is 14 amino acids. The CDR3 protein is CARGGVGANEKLFF. Written as DNA, the CDR3 is TGTGCCCGAGGGGGCGTTGGGGCTAATGAAAAACTGTTTTTT. The whole variable domain, remainder taken from reference TRBV30 and TRBJ1-4, is SQTIHQWPATLVQPVGSPLSLECTVEGTSNPNLYWYRQAAGRGLQLLFYSVGIGQISSEVPQNLSASRPQDRQFILSSKKLLLSDSGFYLCARGGVGANEKLFFGSGTQLSVL.

In its sample, this clone was seen a few times. The chain is built from TRBV7-9 and TRBJ1-4; D may be TRBD1 (5 bases). V was clipped by 5 bases and J by 6 bases, with 13 bases between them. CDR3 size: 14 residues. Per the germline V gene, CDR1 is SEHNR and CDR2 is FQNEAQ (reference sequence). The DNA of the CDR3 is TGTGCCAGCAGCCTCGGGCAGGGTTATGAAAAACTGTTTTTT. Translation gives CASSLGQGYEKLFF.

The table lists this clone with a few counts. V is TRBV7-8 and J is TRBJ2-7, with 10 bases fitting TRBD2. CDR1 SGHVS and CDR2 FQNEAQ come from the germline V gene. The CDR3 has 18 amino acids. J lost 3 bases, V lost 0 bases, and 11 bases had no gene match. CDR3 sequence: CASSLALPSGSRHYEQYF. CDR3 DNA sequence: TGTGCCAGCAGCTTAGCGTTGCCTAGCGGGAGCAGACACTACGAGCAGTACTTC.

The CDR3 bases are TGTGCCAGCAGTCCCCTCAGGGACAGTGTCACAGATACGCAGTATTTT. Protein product: CASSPLRDSVTDTQYF. The chain links TRBV27 to TRBJ2-3, with TRBD1 matching 7 bases. Germline V CDR1 and CDR2: MNHEY, SMNVEV (reference sequence). With 5 bases clipped from V and 2 bases from J, the junction kept 10 bases outside the gene matches. The CDR3 has 16 residues.

The chain has TRBV15 and TRBJ2-1; TRBD1 might be the D (6 bases). CDR1 LNHNV and CDR2 YYDKDF come from the germline V gene (reference sequence). V lost 5 bases, J lost 6 bases, and 17 bases lay in between. There are 15 residues in the CDR3. Written as DNA, the CDR3 is TGTGCCACCAGCGGTGGACAGTTCGCTTTCAATGAGCAGTTCTTC. Translating gives CATSGGQFAFNEQFF. The whole variable domain, filled in from reference TRBV15 and TRBJ2-1, reads DAMVIQNPRYQVTQFGKPVTLSCSQTLNHNVMYWYQQKSSQAPKLLFHYYDKDFNNEADTPDNFQSRRPNTSFCFLDIRSPGLGDTAMYLCATSGGQFAFNEQFFGPGTRLTVL.

The rearrangement links TRBV6-1 to TRBJ2-6; weak D call: TRBD2 (7 bases). The V and J ends lost 4 bases and 2 bases respectively, with 9 bases between them. This CDR3 contains 15 residues. Germline V gene lookup returns CDR1 MNHNS and CDR2 SASEGT. In DNA, the CDR3 is TGTGCCAGCAGTGCGGGGGGCGCTGGGGCCAACGTCCTGACTTTC. It codes for CASSAGGAGANVLTF.

This clone showed up just a few times. CDR3 sequence (DNA): TGTGCCAGCTCACCGGGGACAGGGCGCTACGAGCAGTACTTC. As protein: CASSPGTGRYEQYF. This chain connects TRBV18 to TRBJ2-7; the match to TRBD1 covers 9 bases. Germline values: CDR1 KGHSH, CDR2 LQKENI. J was trimmed by 3 bases and V by 3 bases; bases with no gene match: 3. This CDR3 comprises 14 residues.

V usage is TRBV30 and J usage is TRBJ2-1, with a tentative D call TRBD2 (5 bases). The CDR3 consists of 12 residues. Germline-derived CDR1 and CDR2 are GTSNPN and SVGIG (reference sequence). V shed 0 bases and J shed 6 bases, with 6 bases lying between them. As DNA, the CDR3 is TGTGCCTGGAGTGTACGGGGCAATGAGCAGTTCTTC. This encodes CAWSVRGNEQFF.

V usage is TRBV5-6 and J usage is TRBJ1-2; D gene ambiguous. Trimming took off 0 bases at V and 3 bases at J, with 12 bases between the two ends. Looked up from germline, CDR1 is SGHDT and CDR2 is YYEEEE. The CDR3 spans 15 residues. The CDR3 spells CASSLVSRPDYGYTF. CDR3 DNA sequence: TGTGCCAGCAGCTTGGTGTCCAGGCCGGACTATGGCTACACCTTC.

This chain uses TRBV5-1 with TRBJ2-1; TRBD2 aligns across 8 bases. There are 16 residues in the CDR3. Germline CDR1 SGHRS, CDR2 YFSETQ. Germline trimming cut 6 bases from V and 6 bases from J; bases unmatched to any gene: 14. DNA of the CDR3: TGCGCCAGCACCGTCCGCGCTAGCGGGTGGGGCAATGAGCAGTTCTTC. This sequence encodes CASTVRASGWGNEQFF.

V is TRBV29-1 and J is TRBJ2-3; TRBD1 aligns across 9 bases. Trimming cost V 4 bases and J 2 bases; bases outside gene matches: 1. The CDR3 loop spans 13 amino acids. Germline V gene sequence: CDR1 SQVTM, CDR2 ANQGSEA. The CDR3 is CSVGDRVTDTQYF. The DNA of the CDR3 is TGCAGCGTTGGGGACAGGGTCACAGATACGCAGTATTTT.

This clone was seen a few times. One end of the junction does not line up with germline, which may come from a read error. The chain recombines TRBV7-7 with TRBJ2-5; D gene ambiguous. This CDR3 comprises 13 residues. Germline CDR1 and CDR2: SSHAT and FNYEAQ (reference sequence). The CDR3 coding sequence is TGTGCTAGCAGCTTAGCATCTGAGGAGACCCAGTACTTC. This encodes CASSLASEETQYF.

CDR3 residues: CASSSPIRGNYGYTF. CDR3 coding DNA: TGTGCCAGCAGTTCCCCCATCAGGGGTAACTATGGCTACACCTTC. The V and J genes are TRBV27 and TRBJ1-2; TRBD1 is a possible D gene (6 bases). Between the trimmed V and J ends, which lost 4 bases and 1 base, there was a span of 13 bases. The CDR3 covers 15 residues. Germline V lookup: CDR1 MNHEY, CDR2 SMNVEV (reference sequence).

Turning to this clone: Within the sample, other DNA sequences also encode this same CDR3. The chain links TRBV5-1 to TRBJ1-6; D gene unclear. Germline values: CDR1 SGHRS, CDR2 YFSETQ. The CDR3 runs 17 residues. V was cut by 4 bases and J by 0 bases, with 14 bases left in between. CDR3 in DNA: TGCGCCAGCAGCCGACAAGAAGTAAGCTCCTATAATTCACCCCTCCACTTT. Its translation is CASSRQEVSSYNSPLHF.

The J gene is TRBJ1-6, the V gene TRBV30; TRBD1 aligns across 8 bases. Germline trimming cut 7 bases from V and 7 bases from J; bases unmatched to any gene: 9. This CDR3 spans 14 amino acids. Germline loops: CDR1 GTSNPN, CDR2 SVGIG (reference sequence). CDR3 amino acids: CALSQGARNSPLHF. In DNA form, the CDR3 reads TGTGCCTTATCGCAGGGGGCGCGAAATTCACCCCTCCACTTT.

The chain employs TRBV2 and TRBJ2-1; D may be TRBD2 (6 bases). V lost 7 bases, J lost 14 bases, and 15 bases lay in between. The germline CDR1 and CDR2 sequences are SNHLY and FYNNEI. The CDR3 consists of 11 residues. The CDR3 DNA is TGTGCCAGCAACTCCTTTGGGGAGGAGTTCTTC. Translation gives CASNSFGEEFF.

The V gene is TRBV29-1, the J gene TRBJ2-3, with D possibly TRBD2 on 6 matching bases. The CDR3 totals 17 residues. Germline V lookup: CDR1 SQVTM, CDR2 ANQGSEA. V was clipped by 0 bases and J by 0 bases, with 16 bases between them. For the CDR3, the DNA is TGCAGCGTTGAAGATAGGGGACTGTCGTATAGCACAGATACGCAGTATTTT. Translation gives CSVEDRGLSYSTDTQYF.

The chain recombines TRBV28 with TRBJ2-7; TRBD2 agrees at 7 bases. The CDR3 has 13 amino acids. Unmatched junction bases numbered 5, after V lost 7 bases and J lost 2 bases. CDR1 is MDHEN, CDR2 SYDVKM, per germline. The DNA for the CDR3 is TGTGCCAGCAAGCGGGGCTCTGCCTACGAGCAGTACTTC. Its protein is CASKRGSAYEQYF.

The chain employs TRBV4-1 and TRBJ2-2; D gene unclear. The germline gives CDR1 MGHRA, CDR2 YSYEKL. Trimming removed 4 bases from V and 6 bases from J, with 3 bases in between. The CDR3 covers 11 residues. CDR3 sequence reads: CASSRPGELFF. CDR3 in DNA: TGCGCCAGCAGCCGTCCCGGGGAGCTGTTTTTT.

Comment on this clone: One end of the junction varies from germline; a read error may be responsible. The chain recombines TRBV29-1 with TRBJ2-3; D is ambiguous. The V gene's germline CDR1 is SQVTM and CDR2 ANQGSEA. The CDR3 length is 11 residues. CDR3 sequence: CSFDYTDTQYF. The CDR3 DNA follows: TGCAGCTTTGATTACACAGATACGCAGTATTTT.

The chain employs TRBV2 and TRBJ2-3; D is perhaps TRBD2 (5 bases). This CDR3 is 14 amino acids long. The V and J ends lost 0 bases and 6 bases respectively, with 10 bases between them. Per germline, CDR1 SNHLY and CDR2 FYNNEI. This CDR3 reads CASSEATIWDTQYF. In DNA form, the CDR3 reads TGTGCCAGCAGTGAAGCGACTATCTGGGATACGCAGTATTTT.

This rearrangement joins TRBV5-7 to TRBJ2-7; TRBD2 might be the D (8 bases). TRBV5-7 is an ORF, and what it does is uncertain. Deletions cut 4 bases from V and 4 bases from J, with 27 bases between. The CDR3 covers 18 residues. This chain's CDR3 is CASSPQGERERPLYEQYF. The CDR3 region has the DNA TGTGCCAGCAGCCCCCAGGGGGAGCGGGAGAGACCCCTATACGAGCAGTACTTC.

This clone has more than one count but fewer than ten. This sequence joins TRBV29-1 and TRBJ1-2, with TRBD1 matching 9 bases. The germline V gene has CDR1 SQVTM and CDR2 ANQGSEA. With V trimmed by 4 bases and J by 2 bases, 11 bases remained unmatched. This CDR3 spans 16 amino acids. The chain's CDR3 is CSVAAQGALSNYGYTF. The CDR3 DNA follows: TGCAGCGTTGCAGCACAGGGGGCCCTCTCGAACTATGGCTACACCTTC. The complete variable domain, with remaining parts taken from reference TRBV29-1 and TRBJ1-2, reads SAVISQKPSRDICQRGTSLTIQCQVDSQVTMMFWYRQQPGQSLTLIATANQGSEATYESGFVIDKFPISRPNLTFSTLTVSNMSPEDSSIYLCSVAAQGALSNYGYTFGSGTRLTVV.

This clone occurred once. CDR3 nucleotide sequence: TGTGCCAGCAGTGGACTCCTTCCAGATACGCAGTATTTT. It encodes CASSGLLPDTQYF. The chain recombines TRBV6-5 with TRBJ2-3; D perhaps matches TRBD2 (5 bases). Trimming removed 5 bases at V and 4 bases at J, with 10 bases between. From germline, CDR1 is MNHEY and CDR2 SVGAGI. The CDR3 loop spans 13 amino acids.

The table lists this clone with a few counts. CDR3 amino acids: CSVERPKSNTEAFF. The CDR3, as DNA: TGCAGCGTTGAACGTCCGAAATCGAACACTGAAGCTTTCTTT. The gene calls are TRBV29-1 and TRBJ1-1; D gene unclear. The CDR3 loop spans 14 amino acids. V lost 2 bases to trimming and J lost 1 base, with 11 bases between them. Germline assignment: CDR1 SQVTM and CDR2 ANQGSEA.

The chain links TRBV7-2 to TRBJ1-2, with D hard to call. The CDR3 has 14 residues. The V and J ends lost 5 bases and 2 bases respectively, with 12 bases between them. The V gene's germline CDR1 is SGHTA and CDR2 FQGNSA. CDR3 loop: CASSGITANYGYTF. The CDR3 bases are TGTGCCAGCAGCGGGATCACAGCCAACTATGGCTACACCTTC.

The CDR3 loop reads CATSRGGLSYEQYF. For the CDR3, the DNA is TGTGCCACCAGCAGAGGCGGACTCTCCTACGAGCAGTACTTC. The chain joins TRBV15 to TRBJ2-7, with D maybe TRBD2 (5 bases). Looked up from germline, CDR1 is LNHNV and CDR2 is YYDKDF (reference sequence). The CDR3 length is 14 residues. V lost 1 base, J lost 0 bases, and 7 bases lay in between.